These T cell receptor beta chains were read from a single sample in a study of blood T cell repertoires in COVID-19. The protocol was immunoSEQ multiplex PCR, while the TCRdb copy is restricted to in-frame clones and leaves out a portion. The repertoire holds 200,000 to 300,000 clones, more than 75% seen once, with around 5% in the top ten. Sequencing was performed on peripheral blood. All receptors come from a woman aged 60-70 years with COVID-19, enrolled during active disease. Both conserved end residues are trimmed from each CDR3. The D gene is left open where the match is weak.

v_call,d_call,cdr3_aa
TRBV28,.,ASSLAARINTIY
TRBV6-5,TRBD1,ASRGTVNYGYT
TRBV9,TRBD2,ASSVGLAGLETQY
TRBV1,.,TSSQVGPVAWREVFYEQY
TRBV28,TRBD1,ASKTGGHQPQH
TRBV18,TRBD1,ASSPRGQGEYEQY
TRBV4-1,.,ASSQEGGQKSYEQY
TRBV28,.,ASSFPGAPTGELF
TRBV11-2,TRBD1,ASSFPLDRGVGEKLF
TRBV4-1,TRBD1,ASSQPIHRGLTGANVLT
TRBV6-6,.,ASRERVLGGNTIY
TRBV27,.,ASSLAAGWDTDTQY
TRBV12-3/TRBV12-4,.,ASSTGMNTEAF
TRBV7-9,TRBD2,ASSSLAGVLGETQY
TRBV19,TRBD2,ASMRDYLYEQY
TRBV11-2,.,ASSVSRNTEAF
TRBV5-1,TRBD1,ASSLTPRGQGVGANTGELF
TRBV5-1,TRBD2,ASSALAGGLGEQY
TRBV30,TRBD1,AWSSGTGMNTEAF
TRBV10-3,.,AISEGRGSYNEQF
TRBV9,TRBD2,ASSVSGSSGGELF
TRBV5-4,.,ASSPNTGFGGYGYT
TRBV7-2,TRBD1,ASSSRSRDRNYEQY
TRBV7-8,.,ASSLVYNLNTGELF
TRBV3-1/TRBV3-2,.,ASSQSSGSSYEQY
TRBV18,TRBD1,ASSPGTGEGNTEAF
TRBV6-5,.,ASSPTGSGNTIY